What follows describes a single T cell receptor (beta chain). The protocol was immunoSEQ multiplex PCR, while the TCRdb copy is restricted to in-frame clones and leaves out a portion. The data contain approximately 210,000 clones, roughly 84% of them singletons. Per germline, CDR1 SGHDT and CDR2 YYEEEE. CDR3 size: 13 residues. V was shortened by 1 base and J by 3 bases, with 7 bases between the two germline ends. The sample is drawn from a study of blood T cell repertoires in COVID-19. At the level of the study: COVID-19 samples, acute and convalescent, were from the United States, Italy and Spain. Sources were T cells, B-cell-depleted T cells, or PBMCs; the material itself was cDNA or gDNA.

The source is a young man in a cohort exposed to, infected with or recovered from COVID-19 (not recorded which). The chain has TRBV5-6 and TRBJ2-5; D gene unclear. The sample comprised PBMCs or T cells enriched from blood (not recorded which). The CDR3 coding sequence is TGTGCCAGCAGCTTGCACAACAAAGAGACCCAGTACTTC. It is translated as CASSLHNKETQYF. Full variable domain (rest looked up from reference TRBV5-6 and TRBJ2-5): DAGVTQSPTHLIKTRGQQVTLRCSPKSGHDTVSWYQQALGQGPQFIFQYYEEEERQRGNFPDRFSGHQFPNYSSELNVNALLLGDSALYLCASSLHNKETQYFGPGTRLLVL.